The 23 T cell receptor beta chains below were found in one sample sequenced in a study of T cells in Graves' hyperthyroidism and ophthalmopathy. Amplified TCR beta CDR3 regions derived from RNA transcripts. The study used the HTBI primer set for a first-round RT-PCR of the TCR CDR3. A single record per CDR3 protein comes from TCRdb applying MiXCR to the multiplex PCR reads. This table holds roughly 710,000 distinct CDR3 sequences, 30% to 40% found once. The sample taken for sequencing was blood. All receptors derive from a woman in her 40s with Graves' hyperthyroidism.

In its sample, this clonotype was seen many times. V and J are TRBV19 and TRBJ2-7; perhaps TRBD1 as D (8 bases). The V end lost 6 bases, the J end lost 3 bases, and 15 bases lay between the germline ends. Germline V lookup: CDR1 LNHDA, CDR2 SQIVND (reference sequence). This CDR3 comprises 14 residues. As DNA, the CDR3 is TGTGCCAGTAGCGGGGGGACAGGACACTACGAGCAGTACTTC. Protein product: CASSGGTGHYEQYF. The whole variable domain, remainder taken from reference TRBV19 and TRBJ2-7, is DGGITQSPKYLFRKEGQNVTLSCEQNLNHDAMYWYRQDPGQGLRLIYYSQIVNDFQKGDIAEGYSVSREKKESFPLTVTSAQKNPTAFYLCASSGGTGHYEQYFGPGTRLTVT.

This clonotype came up many times. The chain is built from TRBV24-1 and TRBJ2-7; 9 nucleotides agree with TRBD1. The CDR3 is made up of 14 amino acids. Germline V gene sequence: CDR1 KGHDR, CDR2 SFDVKD. V shed 3 bases and J 6 bases; nucleotides not matched to a gene: 5. The CDR3 DNA sequence: TGTGCCACCAGTGATACCGGGACAGGGTTCGAGCAGTACTTC. This sequence encodes CATSDTGTGFEQYF.

Concerning this clonotype itself: Here the CDR3 omits its conserved ending phenylalanine or tryptophan, so a read error is the likely source. No DNA is shown, since the ends of the CDR3 on it are uncertain; the CDR3 is the one TCRdb lists. The gene calls are TRBV7-3 and TRBJ2-7; the table's D call TRBD1 went unverified against the DNA. The CDR3 adds up to 8 amino acids, both ends counted. Germline V lookup: CDR1 SGHTA, CDR2 FQGTGA. The CDR3 spells CASSLAGQ.

About this clonotype: It may be a read error: a sequence one base away is much more abundant. The CDR3 does not end in the conserved phenylalanine or tryptophan, so this is likely a read error. This chain links TRBV5-1 with TRBJ1-6; D possibly corresponds to TRBD1 (5 bases). Looked up from germline, CDR1 is SGHRS and CDR2 is YFSETQ. The V and J ends lost 4 bases and 9 bases respectively, with 17 bases between them. This CDR3 spans 15 amino acids. The DNA of the CDR3 is TGCGCCAGCAGCGCGGGTGGAGGGGAAGGTTCACCCCTCCACCTT. It translates to CASSAGGGEGSPLHL.

The chain carries TRBV28 and TRBJ2-7; D is unclear. The ends were cut back, 3 bases at V and 5 bases at J, with 8 bases in the middle. CDR3 length equals 12 residues. The germline gives CDR1 MDHEN, CDR2 SYDVKM. DNA of the CDR3: TGTGCCAGCAGTTTTCCGGCTAACGAGCAGTACTTC. It encodes CASSFPANEQYF.

This clonotype has a handful of counts. The chain carries TRBV6-6 and TRBJ1-6; the D is unclear. The germline V gene encodes CDR1 MNHNY and CDR2 SVGAGI (reference sequence). The CDR3 is 16 residues long. The V gene lost 2 bases and the J gene lost 9 bases, with 17 bases spanning the gap. CDR3: CASSYPRPRRVSPLHF. In nucleotides, the CDR3 is TGTGCCAGCAGTTACCCGAGGCCCCGCCGCGTTTCACCCCTCCACTTT.

This clonotype was seen repeatedly, ten times or more. The V gene is TRBV7-3, the J gene TRBJ1-5, with D unclear. V lost 8 bases to trimming and J lost 0 bases, with 17 bases between them. The germline V gene encodes CDR1 SGHTA and CDR2 FQGTGA. The CDR3 loop spans 16 amino acids. The CDR3, as DNA: TGTGCCAGCTTCGTAGCGGGAGACGATAGCAATCAGCCCCAGCATTTT. It codes for CASFVAGDDSNQPQHF.

CDR3 bases: TGCAGTGCTAGACGACAGGGGAACACTGAAGCTTTCTTT. Protein product: CSARRQGNTEAFF. The rearrangement joins TRBV20-1 to TRBJ1-1, with TRBD1 identical over 7 bases. The junction had 1 base not matched to a gene; V was cut back by 2 bases and J by 1 base. The germline gives CDR1 DFQATT, CDR2 SNEGSKA (reference sequence). The CDR3 runs to 13 residues.

V usage is TRBV20-1 and J usage is TRBJ2-7; TRBD2 matches 9 bases. The germline V gene encodes CDR1 DFQATT and CDR2 SNEGSKA (reference sequence). This CDR3 is built from 13 residues. V dropped 3 bases and J dropped 5; count of bases not matched to a gene: 5. CDR3 nucleotide sequence: TGCAGTGCTAGTTCTCCTAGCGGGGACGAGCAGTACTTC. This encodes CSASSPSGDEQYF.

The chain is built from TRBV7-2 and TRBJ1-2, with D possibly matching TRBD1 (6 bases). Per the germline V gene, CDR1 is SGHTA and CDR2 is FQGNSA. The CDR3 has 15 residues. V was shortened by 6 bases and J by 0 bases, with 14 bases between the two germline ends. The CDR3 here is CASRERGEPNYGYTF. The CDR3 coding sequence is TGTGCCAGCAGAGAAAGGGGGGAACCTAACTATGGCTACACCTTC. Full variable domain (remainder filled in from reference TRBV7-2 and TRBJ1-2): GAGVSQSPSNKVTEKGKDVELRCDPISGHTALYWYRQSLGQGLEFLIYFQGNSAPDKSGLPSDRFSAERTGGSVSTLTIQRTQQEDSAVYLCASRERGEPNYGYTFGSGTRLTVV.

This clonotype was seen at least ten times. J is TRBJ1-5 and V is TRBV4-3; D not resolved. The CDR3 extends over 15 amino acids. Germline CDR1 is LGHNA and CDR2 is YSLEER. The germline V and J ends were trimmed by 0 bases and 7 bases, with 13 bases remaining between them. CDR3 bases: TGCGCCAGCAGCCAAGATCAGCAGGTCCAGCAGCCCCAGCATTTT. Its translation is CASSQDQQVQQPQHF.

This clonotype showed up just once. The chain employs TRBV10-3 and TRBJ1-3; 8 bases match TRBD1. The CDR3 runs 10 residues. The V segment lost 10 bases and the J segment 14 bases; nucleotides outside the gene matches: 7. From germline, CDR1 is ENHRY and CDR2 SYGVKD. CDR3 residues: CATVTGALYF. The DNA of the CDR3 is TGTGCCACCGTGACAGGGGCCCTATATTTT.

This clonotype was observed many times. CDR3 nucleotides: TGTGCCAGCAGTTACGACAGGGGCCACGAGCAGTACTTC. It specifies CASSYDRGHEQYF. The chain carries TRBV6-5 and TRBJ2-7; 8 positions agree with TRBD1. The CDR3 is 13 residues long. The germline V gene encodes CDR1 MNHEY and CDR2 SVGAGI. V was pared by 2 bases and J by 5 bases, with 2 bases of the junction left unmatched.

At least ten counts were recorded for this clonotype. The chain combines TRBV2 with TRBJ2-7; 8 nucleotides agree with TRBD2. Germline CDR1 is SNHLY and CDR2 is FYNNEI. J lost 6 bases, V lost 6 bases, and 7 bases had no gene match. The CDR3 is 13 amino acids. Here the CDR3 reads CASRAGLVSEQYF. CDR3 in DNA: TGTGCCAGCAGGGCGGGACTAGTGAGCGAGCAGTACTTC. Together with reference TRBV2 and TRBJ2-7, the CDR3 gives the full variable domain: EPEVTQTPSHQVTQMGQEVILRCVPISNHLYFYWYRQILGQKVEFLVSFYNNEISEKSEIFDDQFSVERPDGSNFTLKIRSTKLEDSAMYFCASRAGLVSEQYFGPGTRLTVT.

The chain combines TRBV6-5 with TRBJ1-4; D unresolved. The germline V gene encodes CDR1 MNHEY and CDR2 SVGAGI. The CDR3 totals 13 residues. V was trimmed by 8 bases and J by 8 bases, leaving 15 bases between them. The CDR3 sequence: CASAREPREKLFF. The CDR3 bases are TGTGCCAGCGCCCGGGAGCCGAGGGAAAAACTGTTTTTT.

This clonotype has more than one count but fewer than ten. The genes are TRBV20-1 and TRBJ2-2; D is perhaps TRBD1 (6 bases). The V gene's germline CDR1 is DFQATT and CDR2 SNEGSKA (reference sequence). CDR3 length: 13 residues. Trimming removed 7 bases at V and 4 bases at J, with 13 bases between. The CDR3 DNA reads TGCAGTGTTCGACAGGTGGTCACCGGGGAGCTGTTTTTT. This sequence encodes CSVRQVVTGELFF.

This clonotype was recorded many times. This chain joins TRBV6-5 and TRBJ1-2; weak D call: TRBD1 (5 bases). This CDR3 contains 13 residues. Germline V gives CDR1 MNHEY, CDR2 SVGAGI. The ends were cut back, 6 bases at V and 4 bases at J, with 12 bases in the middle. CDR3 loop: CASSLRQSYGYTF. DNA for the CDR3: TGTGCCAGCAGCCTGCGACAGAGCTATGGCTACACCTTC.

The chain recombines TRBV15 with TRBJ2-2; TRBD1 aligns across 8 bases. Germline loops: CDR1 LNHNV, CDR2 YYDKDF (reference sequence). Trimming took 7 bases from V and 2 from J; bases not matched to a gene: 3. The CDR3 runs 14 residues. The CDR3 spells CATNTGGNTGELFF. The CDR3 coding sequence is TGTGCCACCAACACAGGGGGTAACACCGGGGAGCTGTTTTTT.

The sample holds many counts of this clonotype. This chain links TRBV10-3 with TRBJ1-5; D possibly corresponds to TRBD1 (6 bases). CDR3 length: 15 residues. Trimming pared 6 bases from V and 2 bases from J, leaving 14 bases between. The V gene's germline CDR1 is ENHRY and CDR2 SYGVKD. The CDR3 DNA reads as TGTGCCATCAGGGGAACAGGGTCTGGCAATCAGCCCCAGCATTTT. It encodes CAIRGTGSGNQPQHF.

A few counts support this clonotype. The rearrangement joins TRBV11-3 to TRBJ1-2; unclear D gene. The CDR3 is 14 residues long. Germline CDR1 is SGHNT and CDR2 is YENEEA. The V gene lost 4 bases and the J gene lost 1 base, with 10 bases spanning the gap. CDR3 coding DNA: TGTGCCAGCAGCTCTCCAGCCTTTAACTATGGCTACACCTTC. Protein sequence: CASSSPAFNYGYTF. The whole variable domain, filled in from reference TRBV11-3 and TRBJ1-2, reads EAGVVQSPRYKIIEKKQPVAFWCNPISGHNTLYWYLQNLGQGPELLIRYENEEAVDDSQLPKDRFSAERLKGVDSTLKIQPAELGDSAVYLCASSSPAFNYGYTFGSGTRLTVV.

The chain links TRBV5-1 to TRBJ2-5; possible D gene TRBD1, 6 bases. The CDR3 totals 14 residues. V was shortened by 3 bases and J by 1 base, with 10 bases between the two germline ends. Germline V gene sequence: CDR1 SGHRS, CDR2 YFSETQ. CDR3 in DNA: TGCGCCAGCAGCTGGCAGGGGACCCAAGAGACCCAGTACTTC. This sequence encodes CASSWQGTQETQYF.

This chain joins TRBV29-1 and TRBJ2-7; D unclear. Trimming removed 4 bases at V and 1 base at J, with 5 bases between. The CDR3 has 11 amino acids. Germline V lookup: CDR1 SQVTM, CDR2 ANQGSEA. DNA of the CDR3: TGCAGCGTTGTGAGGTCCTACGAGCAGTACTTC. Translating gives CSVVRSYEQYF.

CDR3 sequence (DNA): TGCAGCGTTGAAGATCCCCCCTGGACTAGAAGCACAGATACGCAGTATTTT. Amino acid sequence: CSVEDPPWTRSTDTQYF. The V call is TRBV29-1, the J call TRBJ2-3; 7 bases fit TRBD2. V shed 0 bases and J 0 bases; nucleotides not matched to a gene: 9. The CDR3 sequence is 17 residues long. Germline CDR1 reads SQVTM; CDR2 reads ANQGSEA.